The 19 T cell receptor beta chains reported below all come from one sample, sequenced in a study of T cell responses to AZD1222 COVID-19 vaccine. The data were produced by immunoSEQ multiplex PCR, yet TCRdb's version contains in-frame clones alone and is incomplete. The table has approximately 140,000 clones, 75% to 95% seen once. Sequencing was performed on peripheral blood, taken 28 days after the second AZD1222 dose. Every receptor here comes from an adult who received the AZD1222 COVID-19 vaccine.

This clone was recorded a few times. The chain couples TRBV5-1 to TRBJ2-2; 7 bases line up with TRBD1. Germline CDR1 SGHRS, CDR2 YFSETQ. V dropped 0 bases and J dropped 0; count of bases not matched to a gene: 2. This CDR3 has 16 amino acids. This CDR3 is CASSLDRGANTGELFF. The CDR3 nucleotides are TGCGCCAGCAGCTTGGACAGGGGCGCGAACACCGGGGAGCTGTTTTTT. The complete variable domain, with remaining parts taken from reference TRBV5-1 and TRBJ2-2, reads KAGVTQTPRYLIKTRGQQVTLSCSPISGHRSVSWYQQTPGQGLQFLFEYFSETQRNKGNFPGRFSGRQFSNSRSEMNVSTLELGDSALYLCASSLDRGANTGELFFGEGSRLTVL.

V gene TRBV19 combines with J gene TRBJ1-1, with 7 nucleotides matching TRBD1. This CDR3 has 16 amino acids. Germline loops: CDR1 LNHDA, CDR2 SQIVND (reference sequence). With 4 bases clipped from V and 3 bases from J, the junction kept 11 bases outside the gene matches. CDR3 amino acids: CASSRQGEGEDTEAFF. For the CDR3, the DNA is TGTGCCAGTAGTAGACAGGGAGAAGGAGAGGACACTGAAGCTTTCTTT.

V usage is TRBV19 and J usage is TRBJ2-1; 12 nucleotides line up with TRBD2. The length of the CDR3 is 15 residues. The germline gives CDR1 LNHDA, CDR2 SQIVND (reference sequence). The ends lost 3 bases at V and 8 bases at J; junction bases unmatched: 5. The CDR3 protein is CASSITTSGSYEQFF. CDR3 DNA sequence: TGTGCCAGTAGTATCACGACTAGCGGGAGCTATGAGCAGTTCTTC.

V and J are TRBV7-9 and TRBJ1-4, with D tentatively TRBD1 (5 bases). The CDR3 consists of 15 residues. Germline loops: CDR1 SEHNR, CDR2 FQNEAQ (reference sequence). V was trimmed by 5 bases and J by 6 bases, leaving 16 bases between them. The CDR3 DNA follows: TGTGCCAGCAGCCAACACCAGGGTCTAGATGAAAAACTGTTTTTT. This gives the protein CASSQHQGLDEKLFF. Based on the CDR3 plus reference TRBV7-9 and TRBJ1-4, the full variable domain is DTGVSQNPRHKITKRGQNVTFRCDPISEHNRLYWYRQTLGQGPEFLTYFQNEAQLEKSRLLSDRFSAERPKGSFSTLEIQRTEQGDSAMYLCASSQHQGLDEKLFFGSGTQLSVL.

The genes are TRBV7-9 and TRBJ1-1; D unresolved. The V end lost 5 bases, the J end lost 4 bases, and 17 bases lay between the germline ends. CDR3 size: 15 residues. Germline-derived CDR1 and CDR2 are SEHNR and FQNEAQ (reference sequence). The CDR3 region has the DNA TGTGCCAGCAGCCTATACGGGGTGGGGAGCACTGAAGCTTTCTTT. Translated: CASSLYGVGSTEAFF.

The chain carries TRBV5-1 and TRBJ2-7, with D perhaps matching TRBD2 (5 bases). V lost 6 bases and J lost 0, with 16 bases in between. This CDR3 spans 15 amino acids. Germline-derived CDR1 and CDR2 are SGHRS and YFSETQ. This CDR3 is CASTPRAGTSYEQYF. CDR3 nucleotide sequence: TGCGCCAGCACCCCTAGGGCGGGTACCTCCTACGAGCAGTACTTC.

The chain couples TRBV12-5 to TRBJ1-6; D not certain. This CDR3 has 14 amino acids. V was pared by 3 bases and J by 7 bases, with 10 bases between. Germline V lookup: CDR1 LGHNT, CDR2 FRNRAP. The CDR3 sequence: CASGFEWENSPLHF. CDR3 nucleotides: TGTGCTAGTGGTTTTGAGTGGGAGAATTCACCCCTCCACTTT.

V gene TRBV5-1 combines with J gene TRBJ2-1; D not resolved. CDR1 and CDR2 (germline): SGHRS, YFSETQ. Trimming shortened V by 6 bases and J by 4 bases, and 11 bases separated the two germline ends. CDR3 length: 13 amino acids. Here the CDR3 reads CASKKDGYNEQFF. The CDR3 region has the DNA TGCGCCAGCAAAAAGGACGGTTACAATGAGCAGTTCTTC.

The V call is TRBV10-3, the J call TRBJ1-2; D is unresolved. Between the trimmed V and J ends, which lost 6 bases and 3 bases, there was a span of 8 bases. The CDR3 totals 12 residues. The germline V gene encodes CDR1 ENHRY and CDR2 SYGVKD. CDR3 sequence: CAISAGDYGYTF. CDR3 in DNA: TGTGCCATCAGCGCAGGCGACTATGGCTACACCTTC.

The chain uses TRBV10-2 and TRBJ2-3; 9 nucleotides align to TRBD1. The germline V gene encodes CDR1 WSHSY and CDR2 SAAADI. The CDR3 extends over 15 amino acids. V lost 5 bases and J lost 0; bases outside the gene matches: 3. CDR3 in amino acids: CASSPGTGSTDTQYF. Here the CDR3 DNA reads TGCGCCAGCAGTCCCGGGACAGGGAGCACAGATACGCAGTATTTT.

The J gene is TRBJ2-7, the V gene TRBV7-9; D call uncertain. The germline V gene encodes CDR1 SEHNR and CDR2 FQNEAQ (reference sequence). CDR3 size: 15 residues. V lost 5 bases to trimming and J lost 2 bases, with 16 bases between them. The CDR3 nucleotides are TGTGCCAGCAGCCCCGGCGAATATGGGACCTACGAGCAGTACTTC. As protein: CASSPGEYGTYEQYF.

The genes are TRBV24-1 and TRBJ2-1; D call uncertain. V was clipped by 6 bases and J by 1 base, with 6 bases between them. The CDR3 totals 13 residues. Germline V lookup: CDR1 KGHDR, CDR2 SFDVKD. The CDR3 loop reads CATSYYSYNEQFF. The CDR3 bases are TGTGCCACCAGTTATTATTCCTACAATGAGCAGTTCTTC.

This chain joins TRBV5-1 and TRBJ2-2; either TRBD1 or TRBD2 may fit D (5 bases each). Germline V CDR1 and CDR2: SGHRS, YFSETQ. The CDR3 extends over 15 amino acids. V shed 3 bases and J shed 5 bases, with 14 bases lying between them. CDR3 sequence reads: CASSSQGDPTGELFF. CDR3 nucleotides: TGCGCCAGCAGCTCCCAGGGAGACCCGACCGGGGAGCTGTTTTTT.

This clone was observed a handful of times. This sequence joins TRBV3-1 (or the pseudogene TRBV3-2) and TRBJ1-1; TRBD1 is a possible D gene (5 bases). This CDR3 is 14 amino acids long. In germline, CDR1 is LGHDT, CDR2 YNNKEL (reference sequence). V was pared by 4 bases and J by 1 base, with 10 bases between. In DNA, the CDR3 is TGTGCCAGCAGCCCATACCAGGGGAACACTGAAGCTTTCTTT. Residues: CASSPYQGNTEAFF.

This clone was seen only once. The rearrangement links TRBV19 to TRBJ2-3, with 12 bases fitting TRBD2. V was pared by 1 base and J by 2 bases, with 7 bases of the junction left unmatched. Germline CDR1 LNHDA, CDR2 SQIVND (reference sequence). The CDR3 totals 18 residues. CDR3 sequence: CASSIVLTSGSYTDTQYF. Here the CDR3 DNA reads TGTGCCAGTAGTATAGTCCTGACTAGCGGGAGTTACACAGATACGCAGTATTTT.

The rearrangement joins TRBV10-3 to TRBJ1-5, with 7 bases matching TRBD1. Germline values: CDR1 ENHRY, CDR2 SYGVKD. After removal of 0 bases from V and 4 bases from J, the junction contained 3 bases not matched to a gene. The CDR3 is 15 residues long. The CDR3 sequence is CAISESSRGNQPQHF. The CDR3 DNA reads TGTGCCATCAGTGAGTCGAGCAGGGGGAATCAGCCCCAGCATTTT.

The V gene is TRBV5-1, the J gene TRBJ2-2, with 9 bases identical to TRBD1. The CDR3 runs 16 residues. Germline values: CDR1 SGHRS, CDR2 YFSETQ. Unmatched junction bases numbered 10, after V lost 4 bases and J lost 6 bases. The CDR3 region is CASSRAGTGLAGELFF. CDR3 nucleotide sequence: TGCGCCAGCAGCCGCGCCGGGACAGGGTTAGCCGGGGAGCTGTTTTTT.

The J gene is TRBJ2-7, the V gene TRBV6-6; a possible D gene is TRBD2 (6 bases). The V gene's germline CDR1 is MNHNY and CDR2 SVGAGI (reference sequence). The V end lost 6 bases, the J end lost 4 bases, and 13 bases lay between the germline ends. The length of the CDR3 is 13 residues. CDR3: CASSVRELYEQYF. The DNA for the CDR3 is TGTGCCAGCAGCGTCCGGGAGTTATACGAGCAGTACTTC.

The gene calls are TRBV6-2 or TRBV6-3 and TRBJ1-2; 7 positions agree with TRBD1. CDR3 length: 17 amino acids. V lost 2 bases and J lost 8; bases outside the gene matches: 17. Germline values: CDR1 MNHEY, CDR2 SVGEGT. For the CDR3, the DNA is TGTGCCAGCAGTTACGCTATATTCGGGACAGCCGGTTGGGGCTACACCTTC. Translation gives CASSYAIFGTAGWGYTF.